Sequencing of this T cell receptor (beta chain) was carried out in a study of blood T cell repertoires in COVID-19 (TCRdb year 2020). Context from the whole study: The collaborator samples originated in the United States, Italy and Spain and spanned the acute and convalescent phases of COVID-19. The prospective study material was composed of cDNA or gDNA derived from T cells, B-cell-depleted T cells, or PBMCs. Deeply sampled blood TCRbeta repertoires from subjects exposed to, actively infected with, or recovered from COVID-19 were included in the dataset. The repertoires were released in a freely available public database meant as a resource for research on the immune response to SARS-CoV-2. The samples were drawn from the first 160 participants of the ongoing ImmuneRACE study and from 950 to 1,500 subjects provided by 6 global collaborators. Sample metadata almost always included a de-identified subject ID, COVID-19 status, age in years and sex. Where HLA class I and class II types were available, the types were taken from metadata supplied by the sample provider, not from assay-based typing.

The immunoSEQ Assay, a bias-controlled multiplex PCR, was used to amplify TCRbeta CDR3 regions from genomic DNA. On the authors' methods: Nucleated cell counts per sample were estimated from amplification of reference gene primers within the assay. To quantify the absolute abundance of each unique TCRbeta CDR3 rearrangement, sequence reads were collapsed and filtered. For each sample, productive Simpson clonality was calculated as the square root of Simpson's diversity index over productive rearrangements. TCRdb's version of the immuneACCESS table is confined to in-frame rearrangements and falls short of the full clone set. An unresolved V gene accounts for under half of the shortfall where checked; the remainder is of unknown origin. The V and J calls and clone size are taken from that table; D and trimming were inferred from the DNA. For this sample the table gives 430,000 or so clones, of which approximately 90% were detected only once. The ten largest make up approximately 0.92% of the sample.

One collaborating source in Seattle enrolled patients while the patients were actively infected and followed the patients over time throughout the course of disease. Collaborating institutions collected whole blood in K2EDTA tubes following their own protocols. For TCRbeta analysis, collaborators shipped samples in one of three forms: frozen whole blood, isolated PBMCs, or DNA extracted from either of those sample types. About this clone: No antigen is known for it. The record has no base qualities; no much larger clone is one base away.

What the research found in general, with its limitations: Clinical and demographic metadata were provided uncurated, with the amount varying by source and participant.

The sequencing input was peripheral blood. The source is a man younger than 35 with COVID-19, enrolled during active disease.

The DNA is TGTGCCACCAGCCCGGGGGGGCGGGGGGTACAAGAGACCCAGTACTTC. Its translation is CATSPGGRGVQETQYF. This chain is built from TRBV15 and TRBJ2-5; TRBD2 matches 8 bases in the middle. The CDR3 measures 16 amino acids from cysteine to phenylalanine. Only the CDR3 DNA stays, 48 bases, in frame from base 1. Taken from the germline V gene (reference sequence), the CDR1 and CDR2 loops are LNHNV and YYDKDF. V is pruned by 5 bases and J by 2 bases, leaving 10 bases of the junction without a gene match.